The source of this T cell receptor (beta chain) is a study of T-cell reconstitution after alpha-beta-depleted transplantation in children. Trimming cost V 2 bases and J 5 bases; bases outside gene matches: 8. This CDR3 is 15 amino acids long. Germline V gene sequence: CDR1 MNHEY, CDR2 SMNVEV (reference sequence). This clonotype was recorded many times. TCRbeta library construction was performed incorporating unique molecular identifiers. Using its own MiXCR run on the PCR reads, TCRdb lists one record per CDR3 protein. The sample shows a few hundred thousand distinct CDR3 sequences, 8% to 9.5% of them seen only once.

The origin of this receptor is a human donor who donated a stem cell graft to a child with acute lymphoblastic leukemia. The chain has TRBV27 and TRBJ2-5; TRBD1 agrees at 7 bases. The material was PBMCs from the stem cell graft donor, obtained from the stem cell graft. The CDR3 coding sequence is TGTGCCAGCAGTTTAAACACAGGGGTCTGGGAGACCCAGTACTTC. It codes for CASSLNTGVWETQYF.